The present T cell receptor (beta chain) was sequenced within a study of blood T cell repertoires in COVID-19. With V trimmed by 0 bases and J by 5 bases, 9 bases remained unmatched. Germline lookup yields CDR1 LGHNA and CDR2 YNFKEQ. CDR3 length: 16 amino acids. The table came from immunoSEQ multiplex PCR; TCRdb's copy has only in-frame clones and leaves some out. The sample contains about 140,000 clones, about 83% of which appear only once. Sequenced material: PBMCs or T cells enriched from blood (not recorded which). The chain is built from TRBV4-2 and TRBJ1-2; 7 nucleotides match TRBD1. This TCR was recovered from a woman aged 45-60 years with acute COVID-19. The chain's CDR3 is CASSQEWGDREYGYTF. DNA of the CDR3: TGTGCCAGCAGCCAAGAGTGGGGGGACAGAGAGTATGGCTACACCTTC.